This entry describes one TCR beta chain. It has no known antigen specificity. Qualities for individual bases were not recorded, and no much larger clone is one base off. The record originates from a study of beta chain features in type 1 diabetes (dated 2018 in TCRdb). General notes on the study: No differences in mean age, gender distribution, total cell number or subset yield were found between patients and healthy donors. Across all samples, 107,917,701 sorted cells were examined, and cell number per subset correlated strongly with RNA yield. The study compared TCRB repertoires of sorted circulating CD4+ T cell subsets between recently diagnosed type 1 diabetes patients and matched healthy donors. Naive and central memory subsets were obtained from all 30 or so donors, but regulatory and stem cell-like memory subsets were isolated from only 8 patients and 8 healthy donors.

All of the isolated RNA was reverse transcribed with the High Capacity cDNA Reverse Transcription Kit, so expressed TCRB transcripts were sequenced. Deep immunoSEQ sequencing was applied to naive, central memory and regulatory T cell samples, giving an average of approximately 4 million total reads per sample. Sorted cells were lysed in RLT buffer, and RNA was extracted using DNase-treated RNeasy Micro or Mini kits according to cell number. To prevent cross-contamination, every cell subset was processed on its own, while patient and healthy donor samples were processed together. TCRB sequences were amplified from cDNA with the immunoSEQ multiplex PCR, producing 87-bp fragments spanning the CDR3 region. Sequencing of the amplicons was done on the Illumina HiSeq platform. The authors processed their data as follows. Synthetic template baselines were used to correct PCR bias computationally, reads within Hamming distance 2 were collapsed together, and singletons that could not be merged were discarded. By aligning reads against IMGT, V, D and J genes, CDR3 length, and insertions or deletions at six rearrangement sites were assigned. Within each subset, clonotype counts were normalized to the number of sorted cells before true diversity and Gini coefficients were calculated with the tcR R package. The overlap coefficient, calculated on TCRB nucleotide sequences, was used to quantify repertoire sharing. As a proxy for the pre-selection repertoire, out-of-frame TCRB sequences from naive cells were analyzed. What TCRdb holds here is the immuneACCESS table cut down to in-frame rearrangements. Part of the clones is not present; checked against another copy, under half of the missing clones reflect an unresolved V gene, and the others are unexplained. Clone size and V and J calls were adopted from that table, with D and trimming inferred from the DNA. This sample is represented by approximately 260,000 clones; roughly 20% of them were singletons. Together, the top ten hold approximately 0.029% of the sample.

V loses 0 bases of germline sequence and J loses 2 bases, and the interval between the two ends is 6 bases. Per the germline V gene, SGHDT is the CDR1 and YYEEEE is the CDR2. The CDR3 runs 13 residues from the cysteine to the phenylalanine. Only CDR3 DNA remains: 39 bases, in frame from the first base. What the work shows at the level of the full study, not this receptor alone: The naive, central memory and regulatory TCRB repertoires appeared to resemble one another more closely among patients than among healthy donors. Patients with type 1 diabetes made fewer insertions and deleted more nucleotides at VDJ recombination sites, implying thymic rearrangement abnormalities. HLA sub-analyses involved small numbers of individuals, so any influence of HLA type on TCRB rearrangement remained unresolved. In all four CD4+ subsets, TCRB CDR3 length was moderately but significantly shorter in type 1 diabetes patients. PCR might favor shorter templates, but patient and control samples were amplified and corrected together, so any skew would affect both groups equally. Because cDNA rather than genomic DNA was sequenced, highly expressing activated cells could have been over-represented, although no difference in activation and CD3 levels was found between groups.

Each donor gave one peripheral blood draw, averaging roughly 0.11 L, which was collected into heparinised tubes. A BD FACSAria II was used to sort naive, central memory, regulatory and stem cell-like memory CD4+ T cells with a panel that included CD45RO, CCR7, CD25, CD127, CD95 and CD27. Purity was above 95% for every sorted population. Right away, PBMCs were isolated by Lymphoprep density gradient centrifugation and were stained directly, with no culture step. So that batch effects would be minimized, each experiment stained and sorted samples in pairs, pairing one healthy donor with one patient. The material sequenced was naive CD4+ T cells from blood. The cell subset or site label on this specimen signifies: true naive CD4+ T cells. This clonotype was sampled from a woman between 40 and 55 years old with type 1 diabetes. Here the chain combines TRBV5-6 and TRBJ2-7; no D gene call is confident. The CDR3 is CASSLDRAYEQYF. Read as DNA, the sequence is TGTGCCAGCAGCTTGGACAGAGCCTACGAGCAGTACTTC.